These 10 T cell receptor beta chains came from one sample sequenced in a study of cytomegalovirus exposure and HLA in healthy donors. The PCR had 60 Vbeta and 13 Jbeta primers. Here immunoSEQ multiplex PCR was the method, and the copy in TCRdb shows in-frame clones only, minus some. The table lists about 160,000 clones, 77% of them singletons. The sequencing input was PBMCs. The source of these receptors is a young woman in good health and CMV-seronegative.

V and J are TRBV7-3 and TRBJ2-3; weak D call: TRBD2 (7 bases). Germline CDR1 and CDR2: SGHTA and FQGTGA. The CDR3 sequence is 18 residues long. V was clipped by 5 bases and J by 0 bases, with 21 bases between them. The CDR3 DNA follows: TGTGCCAGCAGCCCCCAAGGGGGGGGGCATACTAGCACAGATACGCAGTATTTT. Residues: CASSPQGGGHTSTDTQYF.

This chain connects TRBV6-5 to TRBJ1-3, with a possible D match to TRBD1 (5 bases). Trimming removed 11 bases at V and 0 bases at J, with 14 bases between. Germline V gene sequence: CDR1 MNHEY, CDR2 SVGAGI. This CDR3 has 14 residues. This CDR3 is CAESRGGSGNTIYF. The CDR3 DNA sequence: TGTGCCGAATCCCGGGGGGGCTCTGGAAACACCATATATTTT.

The chain carries TRBV4-1 and TRBJ2-5; D not resolved. The germline CDR1 and CDR2 sequences are MGHRA and YSYEKL. Trimming left V 0 bases short and J 3 bases short, with 5 bases between. This CDR3 is 13 amino acids long. The CDR3 here is CASSQDPEETQYF. The CDR3 DNA reads as TGCGCCAGCAGCCAAGATCCCGAAGAGACCCAGTACTTC.

The chain is built from TRBV5-4 and TRBJ2-3, with 7 bases lining up with TRBD2. The V gene's germline CDR1 is SGHNT and CDR2 YYREEE (reference sequence). The CDR3 covers 17 residues. Unmatched junction bases numbered 9, after V lost 0 bases and J lost 2 bases. The CDR3 sequence is CASSLVMETSLTDTQYF. DNA for the CDR3: TGTGCCAGCAGCTTGGTGATGGAGACTAGCCTCACAGATACGCAGTATTTT.

This clone has a handful of counts. The V and J genes are TRBV28 and TRBJ2-7; the match to TRBD1 covers 9 bases. Losses at the gene ends were 6 bases for V and 5 bases for J; bases not matched to a gene: 14. Germline-derived CDR1 and CDR2 are MDHEN and SYDVKM. The CDR3 is 16 residues long. The CDR3 sequence is CASSDPPSTGGHEQYF. The CDR3, as DNA: TGTGCCAGCAGCGACCCCCCCTCGACAGGGGGACACGAGCAGTACTTC.

The gene calls are TRBV10-1 and TRBJ2-7, with TRBD1 matching 7 bases. The germline gives CDR1 WNHNN, CDR2 SYGVQD (reference sequence). J lost 3 bases, V lost 2 bases, and 19 bases had no gene match. The CDR3 sequence is 19 residues long. CDR3 DNA sequence: TGCGCCAGCAGTGAGATTGAAGGACAGGCCATTAGACCCTTCTACGAGCAGTACTTC. Residues: CASSEIEGQAIRPFYEQYF.

The gene calls are TRBV11-2 and TRBJ1-1; D unresolved. Germline CDR1 is SGHAT and CDR2 is FQNNGV. V lost 1 base and J 3 bases, leaving 12 bases between the germline ends. The CDR3 loop spans 15 amino acids. The CDR3 coding sequence is TGTGCCAGCAGCTTAGTTTGGGAGTACGACACTGAAGCTTTCTTT. Residues: CASSLVWEYDTEAFF.

This clone was seen just once. The rearrangement joins TRBV5-1 to TRBJ2-7; 8 bases map to TRBD2. V gave up 4 bases and J gave up 2 bases; unmatched junction bases: 5. Per the germline V gene, CDR1 is SGHRS and CDR2 is YFSETQ. The CDR3 totals 14 residues. DNA of the CDR3: TGCGCCAGCAGCCAACAGGGACTAGCCTACGAGCAGTACTTC. Translation gives CASSQQGLAYEQYF.

This sequence joins TRBV28 and TRBJ1-5, with unresolved D. Trimming cost V 3 bases and J 4 bases, with 10 bases left between them. This CDR3 is 14 amino acids long. The germline gives CDR1 MDHEN, CDR2 SYDVKM. CDR3 coding DNA: TGTGCCAGCAGTTTTTTGGGCAGGAATCAGCCCCAGCATTTT. Translation: CASSFLGRNQPQHF.

The chain's CDR3 is CASSYDRVANTGELFF. The CDR3 DNA reads as TGTGCCAGCAGCTATGACAGGGTCGCGAACACCGGGGAGCTGTTTTTT. The V call is TRBV5-4, the J call TRBJ2-2, with 7 bases matching TRBD1. The CDR3 covers 16 residues. V was clipped by 3 bases and J by 0 bases; unmatched bases: 5. Germline CDR1 and CDR2: SGHNT and YYREEE (reference sequence).